The 9 T cell receptor beta chains below were found in one sample sequenced in a study of blood T cell repertoires in COVID-19. Profiled with immunoSEQ multiplex PCR; TCRdb holds only in-frame clones, not every one. The table lists approximately 340,000 clones, roughly 87% of them singletons. The sequencing sample was made of peripheral blood. All receptors come from a young man with COVID-19, enrolled during active disease.

Comments on this clone: The junction shows a germline mismatch at one end, possibly a read error. The rearrangement joins TRBV30 to TRBJ2-5; 8 nucleotides agree with TRBD1. There are 15 residues in the CDR3. Germline assignment: CDR1 GTSNPN and CDR2 SVGIG (reference sequence). CDR3 DNA: TGTGCCTGGAGTGTACGCGGACAGGGATCGCCCGAGAGTAACTTC. It encodes CAWSVRGQGSPESNF.

The rearrangement links TRBV6-6 to TRBJ2-7; tentative D call: TRBD2 (5 bases). The CDR3 extends over 13 amino acids. Deletions cut 2 bases from V and 7 bases from J, with 12 bases between. Germline CDR1 MNHNY, CDR2 SVGAGI (reference sequence). This CDR3 reads CASSYASRGEQYF. CDR3 in DNA: TGTGCCAGCAGTTACGCGAGTCGAGGGGAGCAGTACTTC.

In this sample, this clone turned up a few times. V gene TRBV11-3 combines with J gene TRBJ2-2; 7 bases align to TRBD2. Looked up from germline, CDR1 is SGHNT and CDR2 is YENEEA. The CDR3 length is 16 residues. With V trimmed by 4 bases and J by 5 bases, 10 bases remained unmatched. CDR3 DNA: TGTGCCAGCAGCTCGGCGGGGGTTACAGGTACCGGGGAGCTGTTTTTT. It specifies CASSSAGVTGTGELFF. Full variable domain (outside the CDR3, taken from reference TRBV11-3 and TRBJ2-2): EAGVVQSPRYKIIEKKQPVAFWCNPISGHNTLYWYLQNLGQGPELLIRYENEEAVDDSQLPKDRFSAERLKGVDSTLKIQPAELGDSAVYLCASSSAGVTGTGELFFGEGSRLTVL.

This CDR3 reads CASSLPGEWVTEAFF. CDR3 coding DNA: TGTGCCAGCAGCTTACCAGGGGAATGGGTCACTGAAGCTTTCTTT. The chain uses TRBV5-6 and TRBJ1-1; a possible D gene is TRBD1 (6 bases). V gave up 2 bases and J gave up 4 bases, with 15 bases separating them. The CDR3 runs 15 residues. Germline CDR1 and CDR2: SGHDT and YYEEEE.

This clone was seen just once. The chain uses TRBV7-9 and TRBJ1-4; D uncertain. CDR1 and CDR2 from the germline V gene are SEHNR and FQNEAQ (reference sequence). Trimming removed 6 bases at V and 10 bases at J, with 21 bases between. This CDR3 region has 15 residues. CDR3 bases: TGTGCCAGCAGTCCTGGAGAGGCCCTTCTTGGAAAACTGTTTTTT. This codes for CASSPGEALLGKLFF.

This clone was observed a few times. CDR3 sequence (DNA): TGTGCCAGCAGTCAGCAGGGAATCAACCAAGCTTTCTTT. Protein: CASSQQGINQAFF. This chain uses TRBV12-3 or TRBV12-4 with TRBJ1-1; possible D gene TRBD1, 5 bases. The CDR3 contains 13 residues. V lost 5 bases, J lost 9 bases, and 16 bases lay in between.

V is TRBV6-2 or TRBV6-3 and J is TRBJ2-3; TRBD2 is a possible D gene (7 bases). Germline V CDR1 and CDR2: MNHEY, SVGEGT. The V gene lost 3 bases and the J gene lost 5 bases, with 18 bases spanning the gap. The CDR3 extends over 16 amino acids. The chain's CDR3 is CASSYFLGRGQDTQYF. CDR3 sequence (DNA): TGTGCCAGCAGTTATTTCCTCGGGCGGGGGCAAGATACGCAGTATTTT.

This rearrangement joins TRBV25-1 to TRBJ2-7; TRBD2 matches 12 bases. V lost 4 bases, J lost 3 bases, and 10 bases stayed unmatched. CDR3 length: 17 amino acids. Germline V gives CDR1 MGHDK, CDR2 SYGVNS. CDR3 nucleotide sequence: TGTGCCAGCAGTGTAAGAAGGACTAGCGGGACCAACTACGAGCAGTACTTC. Residues: CASSVRRTSGTNYEQYF.

J is TRBJ2-1 and V is TRBV7-9, with no clear D. The CDR3 spans 15 residues. Germline V gene sequence: CDR1 SEHNR, CDR2 FQNEAQ (reference sequence). Between the trimmed V and J ends, which lost 0 bases and 0 bases, there was a span of 6 bases. The CDR3 DNA reads TGTGCCAGCAGCTTAGCGGAGAACTCCTACAATGAGCAGTTCTTC. It encodes CASSLAENSYNEQFF.